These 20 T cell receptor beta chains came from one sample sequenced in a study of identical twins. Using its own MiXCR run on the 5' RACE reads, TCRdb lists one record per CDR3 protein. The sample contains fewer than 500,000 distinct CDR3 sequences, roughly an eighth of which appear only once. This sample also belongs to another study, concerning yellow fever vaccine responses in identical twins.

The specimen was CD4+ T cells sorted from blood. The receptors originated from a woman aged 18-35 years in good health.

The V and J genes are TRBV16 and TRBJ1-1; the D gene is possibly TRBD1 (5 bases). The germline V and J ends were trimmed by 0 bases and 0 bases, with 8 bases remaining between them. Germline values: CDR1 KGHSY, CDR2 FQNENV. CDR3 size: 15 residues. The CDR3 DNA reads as TGTGCCAGCAGCCAATCGTTGGGGGTGAACACTGAAGCTTTCTTT. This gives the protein CASSQSLGVNTEAFF.

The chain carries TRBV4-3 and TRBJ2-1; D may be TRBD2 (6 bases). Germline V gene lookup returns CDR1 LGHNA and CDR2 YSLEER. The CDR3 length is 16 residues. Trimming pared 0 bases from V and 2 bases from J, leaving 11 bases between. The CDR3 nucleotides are TGCGCCAGCAGCCAAGATCGACTAGGCGCCTACAATGAGCAGTTCTTC. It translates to CASSQDRLGAYNEQFF.

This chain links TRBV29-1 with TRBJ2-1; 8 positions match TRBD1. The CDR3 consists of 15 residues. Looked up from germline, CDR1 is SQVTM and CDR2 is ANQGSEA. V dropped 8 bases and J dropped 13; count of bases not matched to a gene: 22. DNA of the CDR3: TGCAGCTCAGGACAGGGATTCGGGTTGGAGGAGGAACAGTTCTTC. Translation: CSSGQGFGLEEEQFF.

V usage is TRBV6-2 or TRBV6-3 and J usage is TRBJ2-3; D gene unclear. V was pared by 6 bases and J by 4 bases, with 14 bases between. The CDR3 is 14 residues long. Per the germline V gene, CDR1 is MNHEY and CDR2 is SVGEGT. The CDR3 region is CASRTSRDPDTQYF. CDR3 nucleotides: TGTGCCAGCAGGACCTCCCGCGACCCAGATACGCAGTATTTT.

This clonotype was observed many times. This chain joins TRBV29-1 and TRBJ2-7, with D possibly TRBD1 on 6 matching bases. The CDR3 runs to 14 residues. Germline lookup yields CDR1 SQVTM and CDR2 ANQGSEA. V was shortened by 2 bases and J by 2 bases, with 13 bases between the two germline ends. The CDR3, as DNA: TGCAGCGTTGAATGGGGGACAAACCCCTACGAGCAGTACTTC. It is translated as CSVEWGTNPYEQYF.

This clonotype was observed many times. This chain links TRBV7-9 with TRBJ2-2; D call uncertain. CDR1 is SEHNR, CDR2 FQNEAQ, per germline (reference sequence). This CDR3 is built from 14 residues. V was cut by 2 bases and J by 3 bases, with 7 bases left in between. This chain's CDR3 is CASSLKADTGELFF. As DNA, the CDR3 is TGTGCCAGCAGCTTAAAGGCTGACACCGGGGAGCTGTTTTTT.

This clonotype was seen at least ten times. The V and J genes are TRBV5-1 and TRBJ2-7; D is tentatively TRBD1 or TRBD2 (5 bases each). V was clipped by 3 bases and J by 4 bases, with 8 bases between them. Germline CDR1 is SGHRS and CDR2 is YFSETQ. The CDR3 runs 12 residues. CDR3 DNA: TGCGCCAGCAGCTGGGACGGGTACGAGCAGTACTTC. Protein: CASSWDGYEQYF. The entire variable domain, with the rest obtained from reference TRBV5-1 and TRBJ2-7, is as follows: KAGVTQTPRYLIKTRGQQVTLSCSPISGHRSVSWYQQTPGQGLQFLFEYFSETQRNKGNFPGRFSGRQFSNSRSEMNVSTLELGDSALYLCASSWDGYEQYFGPGTRLTVT.

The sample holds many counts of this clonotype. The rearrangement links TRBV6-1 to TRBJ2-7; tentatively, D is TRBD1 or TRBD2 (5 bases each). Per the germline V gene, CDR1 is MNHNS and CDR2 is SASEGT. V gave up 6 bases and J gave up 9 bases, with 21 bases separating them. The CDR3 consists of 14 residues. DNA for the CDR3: TGTGCCAGCAGAAGGAACAGTAAGGGACCTGGGCAGTACTTC. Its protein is CASRRNSKGPGQYF.

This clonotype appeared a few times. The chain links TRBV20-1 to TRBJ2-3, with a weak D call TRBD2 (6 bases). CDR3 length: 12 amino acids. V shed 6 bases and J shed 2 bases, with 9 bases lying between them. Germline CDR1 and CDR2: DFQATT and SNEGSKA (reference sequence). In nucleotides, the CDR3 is TGCAGTGCGCGGGACCTCACAGATACGCAGTATTTT. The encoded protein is CSARDLTDTQYF.

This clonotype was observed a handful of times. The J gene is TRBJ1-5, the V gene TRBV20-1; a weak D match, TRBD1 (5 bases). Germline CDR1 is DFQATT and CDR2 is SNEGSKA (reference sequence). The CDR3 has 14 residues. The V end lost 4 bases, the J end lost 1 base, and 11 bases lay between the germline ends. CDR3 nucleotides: TGCAGTGCTATACCGGGGCAGAGCAATCAGCCCCAGCATTTT. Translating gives CSAIPGQSNQPQHF.

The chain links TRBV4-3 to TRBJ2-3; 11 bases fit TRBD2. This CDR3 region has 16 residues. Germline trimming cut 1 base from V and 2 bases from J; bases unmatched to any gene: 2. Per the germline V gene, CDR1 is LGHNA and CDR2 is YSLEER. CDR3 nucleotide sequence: TGCGCCAGCAGCCAAGGACTAGCGGGGCCCACAGATACGCAGTATTTT. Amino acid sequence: CASSQGLAGPTDTQYF.

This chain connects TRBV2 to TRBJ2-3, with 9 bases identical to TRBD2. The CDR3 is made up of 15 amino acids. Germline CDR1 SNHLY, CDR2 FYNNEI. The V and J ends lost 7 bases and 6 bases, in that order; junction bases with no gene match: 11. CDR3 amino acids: CASIPAGGRGDTQYF. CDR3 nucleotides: TGTGCCAGCATCCCAGCGGGGGGCCGAGGGGATACGCAGTATTTT.

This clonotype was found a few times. CDR3 DNA: TGTGCCACCAGCCCCCGGACAGGGTCCGGGGCCAACGTCCTGACTTTC. Its translation: CATSPRTGSGANVLTF. The rearrangement joins TRBV15 to TRBJ2-6; 8 bases are a match to TRBD1. Germline loops: CDR1 LNHNV, CDR2 YYDKDF (reference sequence). The CDR3 spans 16 residues. V shed 5 bases, J shed 4 bases, and the junction held 7 bases outside the gene matches.

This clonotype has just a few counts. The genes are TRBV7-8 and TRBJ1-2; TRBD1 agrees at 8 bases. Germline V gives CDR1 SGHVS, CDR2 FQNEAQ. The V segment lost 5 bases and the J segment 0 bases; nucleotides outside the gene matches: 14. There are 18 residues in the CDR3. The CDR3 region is CASSPPRTGRGPNYGYTF. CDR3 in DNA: TGTGCCAGCAGCCCGCCGAGGACAGGGAGGGGACCTAACTATGGCTACACCTTC. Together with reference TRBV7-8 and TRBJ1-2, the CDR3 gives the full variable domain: GAGVSQSPRYKVAKRGQDVALRCDPISGHVSLFWYQQALGQGPEFLTYFQNEAQLDKSGLPSDRFFAERPEGSVSTLKIQRTQQEDSAVYLCASSPPRTGRGPNYGYTFGSGTRLTVV.

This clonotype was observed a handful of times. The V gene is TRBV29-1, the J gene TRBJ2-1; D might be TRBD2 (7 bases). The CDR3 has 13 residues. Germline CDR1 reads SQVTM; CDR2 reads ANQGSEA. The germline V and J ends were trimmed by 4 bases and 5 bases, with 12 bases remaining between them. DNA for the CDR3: TGCAGCGTTGCGGGGGGCTTTAACAATGAGCAGTTCTTC. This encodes CSVAGGFNNEQFF.

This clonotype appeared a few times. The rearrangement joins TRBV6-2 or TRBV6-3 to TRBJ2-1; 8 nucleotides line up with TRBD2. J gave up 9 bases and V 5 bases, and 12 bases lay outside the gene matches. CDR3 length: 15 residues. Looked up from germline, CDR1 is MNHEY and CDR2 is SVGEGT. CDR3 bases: TGTGCCAGCAGTCGAACAGCGGGAGTTTCTCTTGAGCAGTTCTTC. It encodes CASSRTAGVSLEQFF.

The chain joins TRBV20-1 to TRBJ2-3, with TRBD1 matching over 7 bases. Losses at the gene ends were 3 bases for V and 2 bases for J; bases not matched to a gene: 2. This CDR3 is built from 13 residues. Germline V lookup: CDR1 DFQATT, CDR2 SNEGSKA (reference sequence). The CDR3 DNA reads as TGCAGTGCTAGTGACAGGGTCACAGATACGCAGTATTTT. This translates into CSASDRVTDTQYF.

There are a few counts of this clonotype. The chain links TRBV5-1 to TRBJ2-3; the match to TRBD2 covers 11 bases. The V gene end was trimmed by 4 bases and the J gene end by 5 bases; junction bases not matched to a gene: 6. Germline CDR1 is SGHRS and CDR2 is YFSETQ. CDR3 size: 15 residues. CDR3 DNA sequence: TGCGCCAGCAGCCTAGCGGGAGGCTCGGTAGATACGCAGTATTTT. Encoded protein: CASSLAGGSVDTQYF.

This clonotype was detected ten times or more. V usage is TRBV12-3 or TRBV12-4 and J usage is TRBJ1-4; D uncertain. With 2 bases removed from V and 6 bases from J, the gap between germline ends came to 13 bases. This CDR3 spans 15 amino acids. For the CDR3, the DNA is TGTGCCAGCAGTTTAAAGGTCGGTCGGCATGAAAAACTGTTTTTT. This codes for CASSLKVGRHEKLFF.

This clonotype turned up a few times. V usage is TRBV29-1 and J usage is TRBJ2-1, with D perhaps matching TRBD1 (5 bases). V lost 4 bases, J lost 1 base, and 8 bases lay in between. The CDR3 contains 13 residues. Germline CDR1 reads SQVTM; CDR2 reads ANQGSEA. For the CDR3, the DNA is TGCAGCGTTGGGCAGGGATCCTACAATGAGCAGTTCTTC. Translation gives CSVGQGSYNEQFF.